Listed below are T cell receptor beta chains from one sample, sequenced in a study of blood T cell repertoires in COVID-19. Clones were read by immunoSEQ multiplex PCR, and TCRdb kept only the in-frame ones, dropping some. The sample gives roughly 70,000 clones, 85% to 90% of which show up once; 1.3% to 1.5% is in the top ten. Sequenced material: peripheral blood. Receptors were obtained from a human donor in a cohort sampled during active COVID-19. CDR3s include the opening cysteine and the closing phenylalanine or tryptophan. The order of the fields is D gene, clone size, J gene, V gene, CDR3 length, CDR3 DNA, CDR3 protein. D genes are given only for firm matches. Not every row has a clone size; where given, it reads once, few, many or a size class.

D gene: TRBD1
clone size: -
J gene: TRBJ2-7
V gene: TRBV18
CDR3 length: 14
CDR3 DNA: TGTGCCAGCTCACCGGGACAGGTGACCTACGAGCAGTACTTC
CDR3 protein: CASSPGQVTYEQYF

D gene: TRBD2
clone size: -
J gene: TRBJ2-3
V gene: TRBV4-1
CDR3 length: 17
CDR3 DNA: TGCGCCAGCAGCCAAGATCGGACTAGCGCGGGCACAGATACGCAGTATTTT
CDR3 protein: CASSQDRTSAGTDTQYF

D gene: TRBD2
clone size: few
J gene: TRBJ2-2
V gene: TRBV5-1
CDR3 length: 14
CDR3 DNA: TGCGCCAGTACTATGGGACTAGCACCCGGGGAGCTGTTTTTT
CDR3 protein: CASTMGLAPGELFF

D gene: -
clone size: -
J gene: TRBJ2-7
V gene: TRBV6-5
CDR3 length: 16
CDR3 DNA: TGTGCCAGCAGTTACTCGAAAGGAGCCGAATACTACGAGCAGTACTTC
CDR3 protein: CASSYSKGAEYYEQYF

D gene: -
clone size: -
J gene: TRBJ2-5
V gene: TRBV5-6
CDR3 length: 16
CDR3 DNA: TGTGCCAGCAGCTTGGAAGTTACCGCGGCTTCGGGGACCCAGTACTTC
CDR3 protein: CASSLEVTAASGTQYF

D gene: TRBD1
clone size: -
J gene: TRBJ2-2
V gene: TRBV10-2
CDR3 length: 15
CDR3 DNA: TGCGCCAGCGAAGACAGGGGGCTTGTCACCGGGGAGCTGTTTTTT
CDR3 protein: CASEDRGLVTGELFF

D gene: TRBD1
clone size: -
J gene: TRBJ1-4
V gene: TRBV6-5
CDR3 length: 14
CDR3 DNA: TGTGCCAGCACCCGGGACAGTAGACATGAAAAACTGTTTTTT
CDR3 protein: CASTRDSRHEKLFF

D gene: TRBD1
clone size: -
J gene: TRBJ1-2
V gene: TRBV30
CDR3 length: 13
CDR3 DNA: TGTGCCTGGGGAACAGGGGGCGCCTATGGCTACACCTTC
CDR3 protein: CAWGTGGAYGYTF

D gene: -
clone size: few
J gene: TRBJ2-7
V gene: TRBV18
CDR3 length: 13
CDR3 DNA: TGTGCCAGTTTTTCGGGGTCGGGTGACGAGCAGTACTTC
CDR3 protein: CASFSGSGDEQYF

D gene: TRBD2
clone size: once
J gene: TRBJ2-7
V gene: TRBV4-1
CDR3 length: 18
CDR3 DNA: TGCGCCAGCAGCCAAGATCGATTTAGGGCGGGAGTGTCTTACGAGCAGTACTTC
CDR3 protein: CASSQDRFRAGVSYEQYF

D gene: -
clone size: -
J gene: TRBJ2-5
V gene: TRBV2
CDR3 length: 11
CDR3 DNA: TGTGCCGGCGGGACCCAAGAGACCCAGTACTTC
CDR3 protein: CAGGTQETQYF

D gene: -
clone size: -
J gene: TRBJ2-7
V gene: TRBV15
CDR3 length: 13
CDR3 DNA: TGTGCCACCAGCAGAGATTCGCAGTGGGAGCAGTACTTC
CDR3 protein: CATSRDSQWEQYF

D gene: -
clone size: once
J gene: TRBJ2-1
V gene: TRBV9
CDR3 length: 16
CDR3 DNA: TGTGCCAGCAGCGTAGATAGGGGGGGTTACGGCAATGAGCAGTTCTTC
CDR3 protein: CASSVDRGGYGNEQFF

D gene: TRBD2
clone size: -
J gene: TRBJ2-5
V gene: TRBV5-4
CDR3 length: 14
CDR3 DNA: TGTGCCAGCAGCTTGGGACTAGCGGAGAAGACCCAGTACTTC
CDR3 protein: CASSLGLAEKTQYF